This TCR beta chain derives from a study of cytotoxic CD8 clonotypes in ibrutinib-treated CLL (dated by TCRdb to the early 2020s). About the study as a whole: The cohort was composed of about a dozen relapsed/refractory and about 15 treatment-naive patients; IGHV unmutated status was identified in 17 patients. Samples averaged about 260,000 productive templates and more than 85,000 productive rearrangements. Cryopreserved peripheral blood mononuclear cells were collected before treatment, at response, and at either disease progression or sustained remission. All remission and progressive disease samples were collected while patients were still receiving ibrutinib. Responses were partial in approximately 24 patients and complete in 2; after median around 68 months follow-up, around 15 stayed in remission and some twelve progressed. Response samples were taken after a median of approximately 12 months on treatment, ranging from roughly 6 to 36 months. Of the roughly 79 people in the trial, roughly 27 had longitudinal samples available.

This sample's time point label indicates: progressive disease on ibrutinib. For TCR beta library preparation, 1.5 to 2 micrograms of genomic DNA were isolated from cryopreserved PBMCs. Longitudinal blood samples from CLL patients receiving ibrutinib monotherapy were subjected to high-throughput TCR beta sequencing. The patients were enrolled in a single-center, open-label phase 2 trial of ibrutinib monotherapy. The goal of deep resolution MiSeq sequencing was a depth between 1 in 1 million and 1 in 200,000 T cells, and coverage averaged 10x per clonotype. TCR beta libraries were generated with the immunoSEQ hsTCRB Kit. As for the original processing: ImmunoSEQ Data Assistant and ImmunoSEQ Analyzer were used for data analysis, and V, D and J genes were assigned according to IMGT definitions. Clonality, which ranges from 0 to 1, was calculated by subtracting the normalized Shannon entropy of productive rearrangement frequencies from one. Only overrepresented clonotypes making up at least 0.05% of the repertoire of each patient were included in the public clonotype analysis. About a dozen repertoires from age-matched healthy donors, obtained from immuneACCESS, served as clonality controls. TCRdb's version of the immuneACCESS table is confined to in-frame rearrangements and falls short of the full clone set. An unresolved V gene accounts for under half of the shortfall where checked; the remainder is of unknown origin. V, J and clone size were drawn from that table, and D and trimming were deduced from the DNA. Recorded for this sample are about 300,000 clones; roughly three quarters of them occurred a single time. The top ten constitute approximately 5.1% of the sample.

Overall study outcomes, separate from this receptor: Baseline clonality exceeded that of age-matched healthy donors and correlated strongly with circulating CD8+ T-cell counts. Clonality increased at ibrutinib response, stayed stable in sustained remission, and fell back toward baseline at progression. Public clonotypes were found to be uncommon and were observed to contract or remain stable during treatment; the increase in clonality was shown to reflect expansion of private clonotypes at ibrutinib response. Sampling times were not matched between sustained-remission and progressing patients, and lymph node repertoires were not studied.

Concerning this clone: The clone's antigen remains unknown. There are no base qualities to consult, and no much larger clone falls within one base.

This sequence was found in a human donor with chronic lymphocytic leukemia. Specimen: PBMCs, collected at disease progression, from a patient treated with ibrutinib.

For the CDR3, the sequence is CASSPPGHSYNEQFF. Here is the DNA: TGTGCCAGCAGCCCGCCGGGGCACTCCTACAATGAGCAGTTCTTC. The sequence is built from TRBV7-9 and TRBJ2-1, with the D gene possibly TRBD1 or TRBD2, each one fitting 5 bases. V loses 5 bases, J loses 0 bases, and the germline ends lie 11 bases apart. From the germline V gene (reference sequence), CDR1 is SEHNR and CDR2 is FQNEAQ. There are 15 amino acids in the CDR3, from cysteine to phenylalanine inclusive. Just the 45-base CDR3 DNA is kept, in frame starting at base 1.